This TCR beta chain was identified during a study of control samples from healthy donors and cancer patients (dated by TCRdb to between 2020 and 2021). Receptor libraries were prepared by the immunoSEQ multiplex PCR assay. TCRdb stores this immuneACCESS table with in-frame sequences only. Part of the clones is absent; in the studies checked, under half of the shortfall reflects unresolved V genes, and no reason is known for the rest. For this sample there are under 200,000 clones; over 95% appear just once. The ten largest clones take up around 0.92% of the sample. In the case of this clone: What this receptor recognizes is not known. No quality values exist for individual bases; no much larger clone is one base distant.

The sequenced sample consisted of blood. This TCR was recovered from a woman in her twenties or thirties in good health.

The CDR3 protein is CASSEAGQAYEQYF. The sequenced DNA is TGTGCCAGCAGTGAAGCGGGACAGGCCTACGAGCAGTACTTC. The chain employs TRBV25-1 and TRBJ2-7; a stretch of 8 junction bases matches TRBD1. Taken from cysteine to phenylalanine, the CDR3 has 14 residues. Only CDR3 DNA remains: 42 bases, in frame from the first base. Reading the germline V gene gives CDR1 MGHDK and CDR2 SYGVNS. The junction shows trimming of 2 bases on V and 2 bases on J, and the gene matches do not reach 2 bases of it.